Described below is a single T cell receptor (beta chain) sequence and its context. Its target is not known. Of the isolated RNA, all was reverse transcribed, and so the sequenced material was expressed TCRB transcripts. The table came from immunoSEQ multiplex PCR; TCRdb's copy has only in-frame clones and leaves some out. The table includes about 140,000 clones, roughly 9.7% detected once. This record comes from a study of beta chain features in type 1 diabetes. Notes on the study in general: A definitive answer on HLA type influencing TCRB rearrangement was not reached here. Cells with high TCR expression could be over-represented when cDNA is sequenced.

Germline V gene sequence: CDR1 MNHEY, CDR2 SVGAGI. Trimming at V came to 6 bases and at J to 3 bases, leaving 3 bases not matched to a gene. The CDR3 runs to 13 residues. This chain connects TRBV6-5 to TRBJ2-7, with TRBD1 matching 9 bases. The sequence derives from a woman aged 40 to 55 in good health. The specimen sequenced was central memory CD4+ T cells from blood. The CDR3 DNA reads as TGTGCCAGCAGCCGACAGGGGGTCTACGAGCAGTACTTC. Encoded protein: CASSRQGVYEQYF.